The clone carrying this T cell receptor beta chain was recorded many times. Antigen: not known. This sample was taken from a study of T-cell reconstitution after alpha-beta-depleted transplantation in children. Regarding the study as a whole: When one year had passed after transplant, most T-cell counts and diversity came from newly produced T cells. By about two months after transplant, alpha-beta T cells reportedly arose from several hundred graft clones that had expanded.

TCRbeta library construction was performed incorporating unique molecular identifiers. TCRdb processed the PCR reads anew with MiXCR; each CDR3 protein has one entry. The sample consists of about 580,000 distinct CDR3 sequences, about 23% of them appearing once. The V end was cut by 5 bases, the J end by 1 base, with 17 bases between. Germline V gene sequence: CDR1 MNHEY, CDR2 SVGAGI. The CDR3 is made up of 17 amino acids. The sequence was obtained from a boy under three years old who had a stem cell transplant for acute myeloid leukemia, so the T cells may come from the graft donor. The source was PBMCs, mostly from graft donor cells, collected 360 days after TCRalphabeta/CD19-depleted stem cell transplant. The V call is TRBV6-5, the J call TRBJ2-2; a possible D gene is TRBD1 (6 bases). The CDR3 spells CASSPSFSGVNTGELFF. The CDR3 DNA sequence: TGTGCCAGCAGTCCATCTTTCTCAGGGGTGAACACCGGGGAGCTGTTTTTT.